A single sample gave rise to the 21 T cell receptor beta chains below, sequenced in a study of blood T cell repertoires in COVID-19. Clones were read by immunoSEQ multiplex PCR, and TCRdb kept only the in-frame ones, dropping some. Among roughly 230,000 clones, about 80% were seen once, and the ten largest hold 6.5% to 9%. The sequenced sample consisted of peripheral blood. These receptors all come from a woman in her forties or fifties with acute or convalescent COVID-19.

The CDR3 nucleotides read TGTGCCAGCAGTCCGGGACACTCAGAAGTCTCCTACGAGCAGTACTTC. Protein sequence: CASSPGHSEVSYEQYF. The rearrangement uses TRBV27 and TRBJ2-7, with D possibly being TRBD1 (6 bases). This CDR3 comprises 16 residues. V lost 5 bases and J 0 bases, leaving 17 bases between the germline ends. CDR1 is MNHEY and CDR2 is SMNVEV in the germline V gene (reference sequence).

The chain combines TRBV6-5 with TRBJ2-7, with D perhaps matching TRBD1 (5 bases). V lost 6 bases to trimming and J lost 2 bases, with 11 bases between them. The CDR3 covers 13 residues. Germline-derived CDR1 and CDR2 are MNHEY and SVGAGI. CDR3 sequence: CASSSQGTYEQYF. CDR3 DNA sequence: TGTGCCAGCAGCTCCCAGGGTACCTACGAGCAGTACTTC.

CDR3 coding DNA: TGTGCCAGCAAAACTGACTTTGGAAACACCATATATTTT. Residues: CASKTDFGNTIYF. This chain links TRBV14 with TRBJ1-3; D gene ambiguous. This CDR3 contains 13 residues. Per germline, CDR1 SGHDN and CDR2 FVKESK. The V end lost 7 bases, the J end lost 3 bases, and 10 bases lay between the germline ends. Full variable domain (outside the CDR3, taken from reference TRBV14 and TRBJ1-3): EAGVTQFPSHSVIEKGQTVTLRCDPISGHDNLYWYRRVMGKEIKFLLHFVKESKQDESGMPNNRFLAERTGGTYSTLKVQPAELEDSGVYFCASKTDFGNTIYFGEGSWLTVV.

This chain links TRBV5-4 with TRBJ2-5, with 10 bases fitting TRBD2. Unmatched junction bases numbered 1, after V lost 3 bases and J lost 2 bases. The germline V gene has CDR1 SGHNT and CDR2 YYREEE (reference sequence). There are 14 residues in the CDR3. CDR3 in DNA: TGTGCCAGCAGCTGGACTAGCGGTCAAGAGACCCAGTACTTC. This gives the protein CASSWTSGQETQYF.

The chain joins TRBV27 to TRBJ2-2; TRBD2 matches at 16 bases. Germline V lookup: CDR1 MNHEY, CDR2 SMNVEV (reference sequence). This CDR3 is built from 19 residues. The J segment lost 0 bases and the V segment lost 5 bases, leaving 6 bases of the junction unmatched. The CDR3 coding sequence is TGTGCCAGCAGTACCGGGACTAGCGGGAGGGCCCCGAACACCGGGGAGCTGTTTTTT. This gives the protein CASSTGTSGRAPNTGELFF.

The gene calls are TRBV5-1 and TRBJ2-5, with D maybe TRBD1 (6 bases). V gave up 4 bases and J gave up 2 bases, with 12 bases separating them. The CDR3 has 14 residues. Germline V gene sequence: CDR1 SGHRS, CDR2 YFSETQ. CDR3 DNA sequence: TGCGCCAGCAGCAGGGGGACGGAGCAAGAGACCCAGTACTTC. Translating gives CASSRGTEQETQYF.

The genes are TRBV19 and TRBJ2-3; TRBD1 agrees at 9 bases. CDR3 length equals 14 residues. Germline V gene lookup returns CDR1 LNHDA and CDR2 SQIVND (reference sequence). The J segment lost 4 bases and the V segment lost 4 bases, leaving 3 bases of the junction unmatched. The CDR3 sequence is CASSKDRGADTQYF. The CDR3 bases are TGTGCCAGTAGTAAGGACAGGGGCGCAGATACGCAGTATTTT.

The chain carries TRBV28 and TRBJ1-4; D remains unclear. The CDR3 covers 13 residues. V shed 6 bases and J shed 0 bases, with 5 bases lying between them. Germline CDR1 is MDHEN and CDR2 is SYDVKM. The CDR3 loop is CASREATNEKLFF. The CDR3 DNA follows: TGTGCCAGCAGGGAGGCAACTAATGAAAAACTGTTTTTT.

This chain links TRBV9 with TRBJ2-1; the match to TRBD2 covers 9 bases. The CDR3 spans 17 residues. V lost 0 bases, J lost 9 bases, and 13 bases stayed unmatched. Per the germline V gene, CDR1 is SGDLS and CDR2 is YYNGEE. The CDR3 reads CASSVGSGGPPGGEQFF. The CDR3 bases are TGTGCCAGCAGCGTAGGCAGCGGGGGGCCGCCGGGAGGTGAGCAGTTCTTC.

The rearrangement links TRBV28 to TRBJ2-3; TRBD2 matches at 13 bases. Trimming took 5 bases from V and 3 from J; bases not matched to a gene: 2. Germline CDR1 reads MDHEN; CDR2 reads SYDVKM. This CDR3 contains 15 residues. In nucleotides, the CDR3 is TGTGCCAGCAGTACTAGCGGGGGGGGGACAGATACGCAGTATTTT. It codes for CASSTSGGGTDTQYF.

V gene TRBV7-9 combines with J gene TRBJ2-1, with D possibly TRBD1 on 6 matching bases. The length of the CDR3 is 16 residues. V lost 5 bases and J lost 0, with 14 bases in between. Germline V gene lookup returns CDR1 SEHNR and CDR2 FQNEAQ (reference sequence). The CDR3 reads CASSPTPGDSYNEQFF. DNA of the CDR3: TGTGCCAGCAGCCCTACCCCAGGGGACTCCTACAATGAGCAGTTCTTC.

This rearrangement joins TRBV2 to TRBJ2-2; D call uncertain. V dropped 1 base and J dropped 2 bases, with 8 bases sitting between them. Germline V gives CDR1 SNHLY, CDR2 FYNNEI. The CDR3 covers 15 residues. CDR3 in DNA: TGTGCCAGCAGTGAAGATAGACAAAACACCGGGGAGCTGTTTTTT. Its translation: CASSEDRQNTGELFF.

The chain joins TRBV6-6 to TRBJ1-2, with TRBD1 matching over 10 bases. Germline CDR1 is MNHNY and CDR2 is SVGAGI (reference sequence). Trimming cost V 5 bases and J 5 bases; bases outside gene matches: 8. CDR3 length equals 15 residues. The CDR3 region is CASSQMLGQGYGYTF. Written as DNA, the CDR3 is TGTGCCAGCAGTCAAATGTTGGGACAGGGGTATGGCTACACCTTC.

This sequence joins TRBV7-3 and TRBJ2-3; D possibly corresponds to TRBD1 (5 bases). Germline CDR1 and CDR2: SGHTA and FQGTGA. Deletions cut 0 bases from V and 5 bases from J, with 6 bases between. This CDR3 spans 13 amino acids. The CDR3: CASSLTQGDTQYF. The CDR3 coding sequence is TGTGCCAGCAGCTTAACCCAGGGAGATACGCAGTATTTT.

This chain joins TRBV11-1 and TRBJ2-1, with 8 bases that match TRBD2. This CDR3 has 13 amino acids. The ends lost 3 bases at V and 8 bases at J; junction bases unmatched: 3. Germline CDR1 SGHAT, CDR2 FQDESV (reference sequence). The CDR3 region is CASSFRAGDEQFF. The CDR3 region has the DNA TGTGCCAGCAGCTTCCGAGCGGGGGATGAGCAGTTCTTC.

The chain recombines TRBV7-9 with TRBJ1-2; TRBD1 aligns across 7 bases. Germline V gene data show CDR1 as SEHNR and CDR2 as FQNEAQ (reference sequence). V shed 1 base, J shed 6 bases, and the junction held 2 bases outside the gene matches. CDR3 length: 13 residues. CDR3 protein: CASSLGQGDGYTF. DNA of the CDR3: TGTGCCAGCAGCTTAGGACAGGGCGATGGCTACACCTTC.

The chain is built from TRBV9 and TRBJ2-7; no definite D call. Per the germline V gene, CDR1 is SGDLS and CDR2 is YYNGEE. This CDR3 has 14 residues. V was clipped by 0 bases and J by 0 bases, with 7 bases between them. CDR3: CASSVVTTSYEQYF. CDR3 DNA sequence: TGTGCCAGCAGCGTAGTTACTACCTCCTACGAGCAGTACTTC.

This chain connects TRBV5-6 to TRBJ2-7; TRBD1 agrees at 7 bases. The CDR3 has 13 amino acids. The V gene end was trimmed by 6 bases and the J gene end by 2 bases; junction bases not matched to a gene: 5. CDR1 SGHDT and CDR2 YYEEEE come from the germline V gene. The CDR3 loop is CASTETGTYEQYF. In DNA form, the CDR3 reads TGTGCCAGCACCGAGACAGGGACCTACGAGCAGTACTTC.

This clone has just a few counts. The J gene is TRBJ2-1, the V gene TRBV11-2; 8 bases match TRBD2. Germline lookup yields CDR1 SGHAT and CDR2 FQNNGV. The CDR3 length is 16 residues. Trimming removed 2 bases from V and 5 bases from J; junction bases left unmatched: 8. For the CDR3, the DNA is TGTGCCAGCAGCTTACAGGGACTAGGGGTGAACAATGAGCAGTTCTTC. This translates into CASSLQGLGVNNEQFF.

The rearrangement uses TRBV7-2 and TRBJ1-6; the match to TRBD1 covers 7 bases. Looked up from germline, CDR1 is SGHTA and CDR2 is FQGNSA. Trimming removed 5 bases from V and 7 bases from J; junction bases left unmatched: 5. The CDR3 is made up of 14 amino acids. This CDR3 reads CASSPRRGNSPLHF. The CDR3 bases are TGTGCCAGCAGCCCCCGCAGGGGGAATTCACCCCTCCACTTT.

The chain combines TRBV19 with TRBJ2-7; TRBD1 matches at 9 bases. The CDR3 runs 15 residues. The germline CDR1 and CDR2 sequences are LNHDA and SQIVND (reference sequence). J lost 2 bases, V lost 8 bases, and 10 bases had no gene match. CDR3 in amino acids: CASRTGTGYPYEQYF. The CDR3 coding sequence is TGTGCCAGTCGGACCGGGACAGGGTATCCCTACGAGCAGTACTTC.